This T cell receptor beta chain was found in a study of T-cell reconstitution after alpha-beta-depleted transplantation in children. Unique molecular identifiers tagged the TCRbeta library. In TCRdb, the PCR reads were re-called with MiXCR into one record per CDR3 protein. The data hold about 610,000 distinct CDR3 sequences, with about 10% observed a single time. This clonotype was detected only a few times. Germline values: CDR1 MDHEN, CDR2 SYDVKM. The CDR3 sequence is 13 residues long. The V and J ends lost 5 bases and 12 bases respectively, with 17 bases between them. The receptor was isolated from a human donor who donated a stem cell graft to a child with acute myeloid leukemia. Sequences were derived from PBMCs from the stem cell graft donor, sampled from the stem cell graft. This rearrangement joins TRBV28 to TRBJ1-5, with D possibly matching TRBD1 (5 bases). CDR3 sequence: CASSRSLVGLQHF. The CDR3 bases are TGTGCCAGCAGTCGTTCACTAGTGGGACTCCAGCATTTT.